The source of this TCR beta chain is a study of Graves' ophthalmopathy and Graves' hyperthyroidism (dated by TCRdb to the late 2010s). About the full investigation: Stable hyperthyroidism was defined as no progression to ophthalmopathy within 18 months of follow-up. A discovery set of 95 to 100 patients (43 ophthalmopathy, 55 to 60 stable hyperthyroidism) was enrolled to explore V-J signatures distinguishing ophthalmopathy from hyperthyroidism. In total, approximately 140 blood samples were TCR-sequenced: under 45 ophthalmopathy, some 75 hyperthyroidism and approximately 17 hyperthyroidism-to-ophthalmopathy patients. Once sampling was done, hyperthyroidism patients were given methimazole at a starting dose of 30 mg daily, while ophthalmopathy patients were given high-dose intravenous methylprednisolone. In roughly six hyperthyroidism patients, T-cell repertoires of thyroid tissue and blood were compared. To tell Graves' ophthalmopathy apart from Graves' hyperthyroidism, and to predict which patients would progress to ophthalmopathy, the study relied on TCR beta repertoire signatures. An independent validation cohort comprised some 18 hyperthyroidism patients and over 15 patients who later progressed from hyperthyroidism to ophthalmopathy.

Many counts were recorded for this clonotype. No cognate antigen has been identified for it. No per-base quality is available; no much larger clone lies one base away. For repertoire sequencing, TCR beta CDR3 regions were amplified from RNA transcripts. HTBI primers and the Qiagen OneStep RT-PCR kit were used in a first-round RT-PCR, which was followed by a second-round multiplex PCR, size selection and purification. The libraries underwent paired-end sequencing with 100 bp reads on an Illumina HiSeq2000. The study's processing was this. Reads were processed with SOAPnuke, discarding reads with adapters, uncalled bases, mean Phred below 15, or no exact constant-primer or identifier match. High-quality paired reads were merged with COPE v1.2.5. Each unique nucleotide sequence was defined as a clonotype, and clonotypes were aligned to IMGT TRB V, D and J references with MiTCR v1.1. Only V-J combinations with frequency above 0.0001 were analysed, covering about 99% of repertoires. For each V-J combination, a TCR clonal expansion and chaos score was defined as F50 clonal expansion divided by the chaos observed in the TCRdist matrix. Welch's t-statistics and random forest were used to reduce the features to about a dozen V-J combinations, which were then used as input to a naive Bayes classifier. Thyroid-blood repertoire similarity was quantified with the Morisita-Horn index. TCRdb trimmed public reads at Q25 via fastp, called clones via MiXCR and kept in-frame beta chains. Rows are unified per CDR3 protein, each entry keeping the most common DNA and genes. None of the V and J calls come from the authors' own analysis; TCRdb made them. For this sample there are roughly 1.1 million distinct CDR3 sequences; approximately 35% appear just once. Jointly, the top ten make up 11% of the sample.

The cysteine opens and the phenylalanine closes a CDR3 of 10 amino acids. CDR3 DNA is the only sequence kept; it has 30 bases, read in frame from the first base. A distance of 4 bases separates the germline ends of V and J, which lose 6 bases and 2 bases respectively. CDR1 SQVTM and CDR2 ANQGSEA are derived from the germline V gene. Hyperthyroidism patients were newly diagnosed, were aged 18 to 65 years, and had a disease duration under 2 months. Anyone with other autoimmune diseases, uncontrolled infections, pregnancy or lactation was excluded from the study. Clinical symptoms, serum thyroxine, TRAb, thyroid ultrasound and orbital computed tomography formed the basis of the diagnosis. Total RNA was extracted with Trizol reagent and quality-checked on an Agilent 2100 Bioanalyzer. What the research found in general, with its limitations: In validation, the model predicted ophthalmopathy progression with nearly 71% sensitivity and 72% to 80% specificity; some 13 predicted patients were CT-confirmed with GO in a median of approximately six months. No statistical method was used to set the sample size in advance, and the investigators knew which group each participant was assigned to. Most expanded thyroid clonotypes with a frequency above 0.001 also appeared in blood, which suggests that blood repertoires may reflect the immune response in the thyroid. In cross-validation, the 13-signature model distinguished ophthalmopathy from stable hyperthyroidism with approximately 90% sensitivity and about 84% specificity, and in the test set the corresponding values were roughly 78% and 74%.

The receptor comes from an adult man with Graves' hyperthyroidism. The source material was peripheral blood or thyroid tissue (not recorded which). The chain is made from TRBV29-1 and TRBJ2-5, with no D gene named confidently. In nucleotide form, the sequence is TGCAGCGTCGTACAAGAGACCCAGTACTTC. The translation is CSVVQETQYF.